This TCR beta chain was documented in a study of CXCR3-negative and CXCR3-positive naive CD8 T cells. Study conclusions and caveats: Naive subsets did not differ in surface CD5, and TRB CDR3 properties served to infer TCR strength. Against CXCR3-negative naive cells, CXCR3-positive naive cells showed more hydrophobic TRB CDR3s.

About this clonotype itself: Its target is not known.

The CDR3 runs to 14 residues. From germline, CDR1 is MNHEY and CDR2 SVGEGT. The TRB cDNA libraries were prepared by 5' RACE with UMI labels. TCRdb reprocessed the 5' RACE reads, with one entry per CDR3 protein and no DNA. The sample holds about 51,000 distinct CDR3 sequences. CD45RO-CCR7+CD27+CD95- marked naive CD8+ T cells. The specimen sequenced was naive CXCR3+ CD8+ T cells from blood. Subset in this sample: CD45RO-CCR7+CD27+CD95- naive CD8+ T cells expressing CXCR3 (TNR3+). The genes are TRBV6-2 or TRBV6-3 and TRBJ1-2; no DNA is available, so the TRBD1 call from TCRdb remains unchecked. The source of this sequence is a human donor in good health. Some clones in this sample may be carry-over from other donors' samples. CDR3 protein: CASSYGAGGFGYTF.